This T cell receptor (beta chain) was retrieved from a study of blood T cells in healthy people across ages. Many counts were recorded for this clonotype. A sample-barcoded 5' primer and a J-beta primer mix were used in a second PCR of roughly 7 to 11 cycles. A template-switch adaptor containing 12 random nucleotides labeled each cDNA molecule. MiXCR, applied by TCRdb to the 5' RACE reads, yields one record per CDR3 protein. The data hold 1.8 million or so distinct CDR3 sequences, with about 39% observed a single time. A minimum of 6.5 million PBMCs was isolated per sample. Total RNA was extracted at no less than 5.5 micrograms per sample. The TCR comes from a human donor in good health. Sequencing was carried out using blood.

CDR3 sequence (DNA): TGTGCCAGCAGTTTCCAGACAGGAAAGTACGAGCAGTACTTC. The encoded protein is CASSFQTGKYEQYF. The chain links TRBV27 to TRBJ2-7, with D possibly TRBD1 on 6 matching bases. Germline V CDR1 and CDR2: MNHEY, SMNVEV (reference sequence). This CDR3 is built from 14 residues. V was trimmed by 3 bases and J by 4 bases, leaving 13 bases between them.